The text below deals with one TCR beta chain. The antigen is unknown. This sample is part of a study of T cell responses to AZD1222 COVID-19 vaccine. Study-level points and caveats: Spike regions recognized by vaccine-associated CD4 TCRs spanned the protein, led by 160-218 and 743-854.

Pooled samples include second doses given at about 4 or 12 weeks. The repertoire was sequenced with immunoSEQ multiplex PCR; TCRdb's copy has only in-frame clones and lacks some. This sample carries 120,000 or so clones, 70% to 90% of them seen once, and the ten largest clones take approximately 15%. Trimming took off 6 bases at V and 10 bases at J, with 22 bases between the two ends. This CDR3 is 15 amino acids long. The germline V gene encodes CDR1 MNHEY and CDR2 SVGAGI. The chain is built from TRBV6-5 and TRBJ1-5; TRBD1 might be the D (6 bases). The clonotype comes from an adult who received the AZD1222 COVID-19 vaccine. This specimen consisted of peripheral blood, obtained 28 days after the second AZD1222 dose. CDR3 nucleotides: TGTGCCAGCAGGGCCTGGGGGGCCTCCACTTCTCCCCAGCATTTT. Protein: CASRAWGASTSPQHF.